This record covers a single T cell receptor beta chain. The data were obtained in a study of blood T cell repertoires in COVID-19. At the level of the study: Collection of acute and convalescent COVID-19 samples took place in the United States, Italy and Spain. PBMCs, B-cell-depleted T cells, or T cells provided the cDNA or gDNA that made up the material.

As originally analysed: For nucleated cells, counts were estimated from reference gene primer amplification. Sequencing used immunoSEQ multiplex PCR; TCRdb keeps in-frame clones, though not all of them. V and J calls and clone size come straight from that table; D and trimming were deduced from the DNA. The table shows about 66,000 clones, with roughly 80% occurring only once. Germline loops: CDR1 SGHNT, CDR2 YYREEE (reference sequence). The CDR3 has 15 residues. The ends lost 0 bases at V and 2 bases at J; junction bases unmatched: 3. The sample was peripheral blood. The receptor was isolated from a man aged 55 to 70 with acute or convalescent COVID-19. The chain is built from TRBV5-4 and TRBJ2-5; TRBD1 aligns across 8 bases. CDR3 nucleotides: TGTGCCAGCAGCTTGGAACAGGGGGTGCAAGAGACCCAGTACTTC. This codes for CASSLEQGVQETQYF.